The rows below give T cell receptor beta chains drawn from one sample of a study of OX40 agonist ivuxolimab in advanced cancers. Profiling relied on immunoSEQ multiplex PCR, and the TCRdb table lists in-frame clones only, not all of them. The data show about 58,000 clones, 89% seen once. The sample here was CD4+ or CD8+ T cells sorted from blood, taken in a trial of the OX40 agonist ivuxolimab. Source of these receptors: an adult with an advanced solid tumor such as melanoma, head and neck, liver or kidney cancer. The CDR3 runs from the conserved cysteine through the conserved F or W. D genes are given only for firm matches. Not all rows give a size; the values are once, few, many and, for expanded clones, a class.

size,J,V,D,CDR3,DNA
NA,TRBJ2-5,TRBV7-8,NA,CASSFLYRAETQYF,TGTGCCAGCAGCTTTCTATATAGGGCAGAGACCCAGTACTTC
few,TRBJ1-5,TRBV19,NA,CASSMGWEGSNQPQHF,TGTGCCAGTAGTATGGGGTGGGAGGGGAGCAATCAGCCCCAGCATTTT
once,TRBJ1-2,TRBV6-1,NA,CASSGGIENTF,TGTGCCAGCAGTGGGGGCATTGAGAACACCTTC
once,TRBJ2-7,TRBV30,TRBD1,CAWSVPRQGAYEQYF,TGTGCCTGGAGTGTACCTCGACAGGGGGCCTACGAGCAGTACTTC
once,TRBJ2-2,TRBV9,NA,CASSPFRAGELFF,TGTGCCAGCAGCCCGTTCCGGGCCGGGGAGCTGTTTTTT
NA,TRBJ1-2,TRBV30,TRBD1,CAWKDREDYGYTF,TGTGCCTGGAAGGACAGGGAAGACTATGGCTACACCTTC
NA,TRBJ2-3,TRBV5-6,NA,CASSLGRGTDTQYF,TGTGCCAGCAGCTTGGGCAGGGGCACAGATACGCAGTATTTT
NA,TRBJ2-1,TRBV28,NA,CASSLSWGSGLNEQFF,TGTGCCAGCAGTTTATCCTGGGGGAGCGGTTTAAATGAGCAGTTCTTC
NA,TRBJ2-3,TRBV7-6,NA,CASSLMAASTDTQYF,TGTGCCAGCAGCTTAATGGCGGCTAGCACAGATACGCAGTATTTT
NA,TRBJ2-3,TRBV28,TRBD1,CASSPYRGEDTQYF,TGTGCCAGCAGTCCATACAGGGGCGAGGATACGCAGTATTTT
medium-sized,TRBJ2-3,TRBV10-2,TRBD2,CASRTRIEDTQYF,TGCGCCAGTCGGACTAGGATTGAAGATACGCAGTATTTT
NA,TRBJ1-5,TRBV7-7,NA,CAVGSNQPQHF,TGTGCCGTGGGGTCCAATCAGCCCCAGCATTTT
NA,TRBJ2-1,TRBV4-3,TRBD2,CASSPSGGDEQFF,TGCGCCAGCAGCCCTAGCGGCGGGGATGAGCAGTTCTTC
NA,TRBJ1-2,TRBV10-3,TRBD1,CAIRTGGYDYGYTF,TGTGCCATCAGAACAGGGGGCTACGACTATGGCTACACCTTC
NA,TRBJ1-2,TRBV13,NA,CASSLGQGAGNYGYTF,TGTGCCAGCAGCTTGGGGCAGGGAGCAGGGAACTATGGCTACACCTTC